One T cell receptor (beta chain) is described in this entry. This entry is derived from a study of blood T cell repertoires in COVID-19. About the research overall: COVID-19 samples from acute and convalescent phases originated in the United States, Italy and Spain. T cells, B-cell-depleted T cells, or PBMCs provided the cDNA or gDNA that served as material.

The V gene's germline CDR1 is SGHNT and CDR2 YYREEE (reference sequence). V was clipped by 4 bases and J by 1 base; unmatched bases: 9. The CDR3 runs 16 residues. Residents of 24 US areas, aged about 18 to 95 years, made up the participants. Cohort placement rested on clinical history that participants reported themselves. Clones were sequenced by immunoSEQ multiplex PCR, and TCRdb holds only the in-frame ones, with some missing. The sample lists fewer than 350,000 clones, around 90% occurring once. The source material was PBMCs or T cells enriched from blood (not recorded which). The chain uses TRBV5-4 and TRBJ2-7; 9 positions agree with TRBD1. This sequence was found in a woman between 40 and 55 years old with acute COVID-19. The CDR3, as DNA: TGTGCCAGCAGCGGTAACAGGGGGCGACCGTCCTACGAGCAGTACTTC. It is translated as CASSGNRGRPSYEQYF.